This TCR beta chain was observed in a study of blood T cell repertoires in COVID-19. As for the study in general: Sites in the United States, Italy and Spain provided acute and convalescent COVID-19 samples. Nucleic acid was either cDNA or gDNA, and it came from T cells, B-cell-depleted T cells, or PBMCs.

In the authors' methods: For nucleated cells, counts were estimated from reference gene primer amplification. Using immunoSEQ multiplex PCR, the repertoire was profiled, and TCRdb retains in-frame clones only, with some absent. V, J and clone size are taken as reported in that table, and D and trimming were inferred from the DNA itself. Of a few hundred thousand clones in the sample, about 87% were seen once. Those enrolled in Seattle joined during active infection and were followed longitudinally afterward. The V end lost 6 bases, the J end lost 4 bases, and 12 bases lay between the germline ends. This CDR3 is built from 13 residues.

This clonotype originated in a woman aged 50 to 60 with COVID-19, enrolled during active disease. The chain has TRBV12-3 or TRBV12-4 and TRBJ1-2; a weak D match, TRBD1 (6 bases). Sequenced material: peripheral blood. This CDR3 is CASSLTGVYGYTF. CDR3 bases: TGTGCCAGCAGCCTGACAGGTGTCTATGGCTACACCTTC.